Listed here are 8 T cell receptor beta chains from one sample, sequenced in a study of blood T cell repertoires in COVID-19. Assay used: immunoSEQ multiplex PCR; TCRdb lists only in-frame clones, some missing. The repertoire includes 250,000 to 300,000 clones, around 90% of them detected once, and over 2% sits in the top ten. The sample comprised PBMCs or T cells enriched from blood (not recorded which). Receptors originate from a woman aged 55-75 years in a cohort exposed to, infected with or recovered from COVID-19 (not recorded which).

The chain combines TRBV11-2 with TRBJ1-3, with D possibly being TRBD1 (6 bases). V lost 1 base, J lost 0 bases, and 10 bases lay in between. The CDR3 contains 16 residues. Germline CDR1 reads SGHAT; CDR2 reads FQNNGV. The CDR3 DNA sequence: TGTGCCAGCAGCTTAGCAGGGGCGCTCTCTGGAAACACCATATATTTT. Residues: CASSLAGALSGNTIYF.

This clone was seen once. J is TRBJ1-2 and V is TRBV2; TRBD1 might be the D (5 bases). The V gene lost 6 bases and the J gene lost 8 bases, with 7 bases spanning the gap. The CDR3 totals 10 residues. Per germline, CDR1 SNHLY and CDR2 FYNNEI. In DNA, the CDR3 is TGTGCCAGCAGCAAGGGGGGCTACACCTTC. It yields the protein CASSKGGYTF.

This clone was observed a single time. The CDR3 DNA is TGTGCCATCAGTGAGACTAGCGGGAGTATGTCTGGGGCCAACGTCCTGACTTTC. Protein product: CAISETSGSMSGANVLTF. The chain carries TRBV10-3 and TRBJ2-6, with 11 positions matching TRBD2. CDR3 length equals 18 residues. J lost 1 base, V lost 2 bases, and 4 bases had no gene match. Germline V gene sequence: CDR1 ENHRY, CDR2 SYGVKD.

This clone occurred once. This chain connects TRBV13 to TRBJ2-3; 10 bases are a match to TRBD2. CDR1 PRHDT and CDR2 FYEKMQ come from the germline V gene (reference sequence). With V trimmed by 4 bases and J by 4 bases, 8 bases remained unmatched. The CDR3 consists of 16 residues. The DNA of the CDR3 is TGTGCCAGCAGCTCCCCCACTAGCGGGAAACCAGATACGCAGTATTTT. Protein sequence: CASSSPTSGKPDTQYF.

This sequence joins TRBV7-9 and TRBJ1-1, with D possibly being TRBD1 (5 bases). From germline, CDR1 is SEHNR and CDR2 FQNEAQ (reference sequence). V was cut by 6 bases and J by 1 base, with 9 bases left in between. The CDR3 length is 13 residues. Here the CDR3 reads CASSWGENTEAFF. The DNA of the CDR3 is TGTGCCAGCAGTTGGGGGGAGAACACTGAAGCTTTCTTT.

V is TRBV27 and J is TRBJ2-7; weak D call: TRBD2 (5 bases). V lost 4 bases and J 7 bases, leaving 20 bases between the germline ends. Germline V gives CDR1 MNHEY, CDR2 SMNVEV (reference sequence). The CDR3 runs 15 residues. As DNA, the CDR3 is TGTGCCAGCAGTTCTAAGGCCGGGATCCTGAGGGAGCAGTACTTC. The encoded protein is CASSSKAGILREQYF.

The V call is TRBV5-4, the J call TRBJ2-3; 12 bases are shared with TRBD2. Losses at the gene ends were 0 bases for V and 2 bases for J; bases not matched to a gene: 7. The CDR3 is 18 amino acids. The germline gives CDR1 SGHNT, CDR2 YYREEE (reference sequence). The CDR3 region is CASSLERRTSGVTDTQYF. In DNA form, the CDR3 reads TGTGCCAGCAGCTTGGAACGAAGGACTAGCGGGGTCACAGATACGCAGTATTTT.

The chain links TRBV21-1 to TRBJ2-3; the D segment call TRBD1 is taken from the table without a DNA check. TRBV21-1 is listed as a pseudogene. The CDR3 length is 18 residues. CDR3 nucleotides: TGTGCCAGCAGCTCTCCCCGGGATGGGGACAGGTGCACAGATACGCAGTATTTT. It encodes CASSSPRDGDRCTDTQYF.